This T cell receptor beta chain appears in the sequencing data of a study of blood T cell repertoires in COVID-19. V was trimmed by 3 bases and J by 0 bases, leaving 8 bases between them. The CDR3 has 14 amino acids. CDR1 and CDR2 (germline): LGHNA, YNFKEQ. Generated by immunoSEQ multiplex PCR, the TCRdb table keeps only in-frame clones and is missing some. The profile shows around 130,000 clones, 84% of them singletons. The rearrangement uses TRBV4-2 and TRBJ1-2, with D tentatively TRBD1 (5 bases). This TCR was recovered from a woman in her sixties with acute or convalescent COVID-19. Sequences were obtained from peripheral blood. The CDR3 loop reads CASSQGGANYGYTF. The DNA for the CDR3 is TGTGCCAGCAGCCAGGGAGGGGCTAACTATGGCTACACCTTC.